This T cell receptor (beta chain) was documented in a study of blood T cell repertoires in COVID-19 (dated by TCRdb to 2020 to 2022). Describing the broader study: Samples from collaborators originated in the United States, Italy and Spain and spanned both the acute and convalescent phases of COVID-19. The prospective study material was composed of cDNA or gDNA derived from T cells, B-cell-depleted T cells, or PBMCs. Deeply sampled blood TCRbeta repertoires from subjects exposed to, actively infected with, or recovered from COVID-19 were included in the dataset. A freely available public database, intended as a resource for researchers studying the immune response to SARS-CoV-2, is where the repertoires were released. Samples came from the ongoing ImmuneRACE study (first 160 participants) plus 1,254 subjects from 6 global collaborators. Sample metadata almost always included a de-identified subject ID, COVID-19 status, age in years and sex. Where available, HLA class I and class II types were taken from metadata supplied by the sample provider and were not determined by assay-based typing.

Whole blood was collected in K2EDTA tubes by collaborating institutions according to the institutions' own protocols. For TCRbeta analysis, collaborators shipped samples in one of three forms: frozen whole blood, isolated PBMCs, or DNA extracted from either of those sample types. Study-wide findings and limitations: The amount of clinical and demographic metadata varied by source and participant and was provided uncurated.

There are 11 amino acids in the CDR3, from cysteine to phenylalanine inclusive. Only CDR3 DNA remains: 33 bases, in frame from the first base. CDR1 and CDR2 are drawn from the germline V gene: SQVTM, ANQGSEA. Trimming takes 2 bases from V and 9 bases from J, and the germline ends sit 9 bases apart. TCRbeta CDR3 regions were amplified from genomic DNA using the immunoSEQ Assay, a bias-controlled multiplex PCR. The original methods were these. The number of nucleated cells in each sample was estimated from the amplification of reference gene primers within the assay. To quantify the absolute abundance of each unique TCRbeta CDR3 rearrangement, sequence reads were collapsed and filtered. For each sample, productive Simpson clonality was calculated as the square root of Simpson's diversity index over productive rearrangements. Held by TCRdb, this immuneACCESS table contains in-frame sequences only and omits some clones. Under half of the omission traces to an unresolved V gene where checked; the cause of the rest is unknown. The V and J calls and the clone size are those of that table, but D and trimming were determined from the DNA. For this sample the table gives about 120,000 clones, of which 75% to 90% were detected only once. The ten largest clones capture 2% to 2.5% of the sample.

This clone was recorded only once. What this receptor recognizes is not known. Base qualities were left out, and no much larger clone turns up one base away. The clonotype originates from a man younger than 40 with acute or convalescent COVID-19. The sample taken for sequencing was peripheral blood. The chain was built from TRBV29-1 and TRBJ2-3, with TRBD1 perhaps the D gene, on 6 matching bases. The nucleotide sequence reads TGCAGCGTTGAAAAGGGGGAAACGCAGTATTTT. It codes for CSVEKGETQYF.